This T cell receptor (beta chain) comes out of a study of cytomegalovirus exposure and HLA in healthy donors. This PCR relied on a set of 60 Vbeta primers and 13 Jbeta primers. Clones were sequenced by immunoSEQ multiplex PCR, and TCRdb holds only the in-frame ones, with some missing. The repertoire consists of 110,000 or so clones, with less than 70% occurring once and the leading ten covering 5.4%. The study's findings and limits: Highest at DRB1 and lowest at HLA-C, TCR association rates differed among HLA loci in a later analysis. In a later analysis, TCR beta V- and J-gene trimming showed a link to a missense DCLRE1C variant.

As for this clone: Its antigen is not known.

Germline CDR1 reads SGHVS; CDR2 reads FQNEAQ. Unmatched junction bases numbered 5, after V lost 1 base and J lost 8 bases. The CDR3 consists of 15 residues. This chain joins TRBV7-8 and TRBJ1-4; 9 nucleotides line up with TRBD1. The specimen sequenced was PBMCs. This TCR was sampled from a woman aged 70-85 years in good health and CMV-seropositive. In nucleotides, the CDR3 is TGTGCCAGCAGCTTAGGGGGGACAGGGCGAGAAAAACTGTTTTTT. This encodes CASSLGGTGREKLFF.